The rows below give T cell receptor beta chains drawn from one sample of a study of blood T cell repertoires in COVID-19. Repertoires were generated with immunoSEQ multiplex PCR, while TCRdb's copy carries only in-frame clones and drops some. The sample lists about 68,000 clones, 90% to 95% occurring once. Sequences were obtained from peripheral blood. Receptor source: a man aged 35-49 years with COVID-19, enrolled during active disease. Both conserved end residues are part of each CDR3. A D gene is named only where the DNA matches it firmly. Some rows mark clone size as missing; the rest say once, few, many or name a class of expanded clone.

d_call	v_call	j_call	clone_size	cdr3_aa	cdr3_nt
-	TRBV3-1/TRBV3-2	TRBJ1-2	-	CASSYGQGVHYGYTF	TGTGCCAGCAGTTACGGACAAGGGGTCCACTATGGCTACACCTTC
TRBD1	TRBV7-2	TRBJ2-7	once	CASSSRQGLYSYEQYF	TGTGCCAGCAGCTCGCGACAGGGGTTATACTCCTACGAGCAGTACTTC
TRBD1	TRBV5-1	TRBJ1-4	once	CASQTGGEGEKLFF	TGCGCCAGTCAGACAGGGGGAGAAGGTGAAAAACTGTTTTTT
TRBD2	TRBV5-4	TRBJ2-3	-	CASSLRGLAGGPDGTDTQYF	TGTGCCAGCAGCTTGAGGGGACTAGCGGGGGGGCCTGACGGCACAGATACGCAGTATTTT
-	TRBV21-1	TRBJ1-2	-	CASSSRRQGYGYGYTF	TGTGCCAGCAGCTCTCGGAGACAGGGGTATGGCTATGGCTACACCTTC
-	TRBV28	TRBJ2-1	-	CASTVGINNEQFF	TGTGCCAGCACCGTCGGGATTAACAATGAGCAGTTCTTC
-	TRBV10-3	TRBJ1-2	-	CAISAPRKQRGGYTF	TGTGCCATCAGTGCACCCCGTAAACAGCGGGGTGGCTACACCTTC
-	TRBV6-1	TRBJ2-5	-	CASSEAGRSRETQYF	TGTGCCAGCAGTGAAGCCGGTAGATCCAGGGAGACCCAGTACTTC
TRBD1	TRBV6-6	TRBJ2-2	-	CASRKSGTGHTGELFF	TGTGCCAGCAGAAAATCCGGGACAGGGCACACCGGGGAGCTGTTTTTT
TRBD2	TRBV20-1	TRBJ2-3	-	CSASATSVPTDTQYF	TGCAGTGCTAGTGCGACTAGCGTACCCACAGATACGCAGTATTTT
-	TRBV6-2/TRBV6-3	TRBJ2-5	once	CASSYVGAETQYF	TGTGCCAGCAGTTATGTGGGGGCAGAGACCCAGTACTTC
-	TRBV5-1	TRBJ2-3	-	CASSSSSLGPTDTQYF	TGCGCCAGCAGCTCTTCCTCCCTTGGGCCCACAGATACGCAGTATTTT
-	TRBV28	TRBJ1-5	-	CASSLRVGRGANQPQHF	TGTGCCAGCAGTTTAAGGGTCGGCAGGGGCGCCAATCAGCCCCAGCATTTT
-	TRBV14	TRBJ2-3	-	CASRAGISTDTQYF	TGTGCCAGCAGAGCAGGAATTAGCACAGATACGCAGTATTTT
TRBD2	TRBV6-5	TRBJ2-4	-	CATFRGGENIQYF	TGTGCCACCTTTCGCGGGGGGGAAAACATTCAGTACTTC
TRBD1	TRBV5-1	TRBJ1-1	-	CASSSGQGKNTEAFF	TGCGCCAGCAGCTCCGGACAGGGGAAGAACACTGAAGCTTTCTTT
TRBD1	TRBV7-2	TRBJ2-2	-	CASSSQGDTGELFF	TGTGCCAGCAGCTCACAGGGGGACACCGGGGAGCTGTTTTTT
-	TRBV11-2	TRBJ1-3	-	CASSLGRGAVGNTIYF	TGTGCCAGCAGCTTAGGTCGGGGAGCCGTGGGAAACACCATATATTTT
-	TRBV6-5	TRBJ2-7	once	CASTSPDTYEQYF	TGTGCCAGCACTTCACCCGACACCTACGAGCAGTACTTC
-	TRBV5-1	TRBJ1-3	-	CASSTLGQLSGNTIYF	TGCGCCAGCAGCACCCTGGGACAACTCTCTGGAAACACCATATATTTT
-	TRBV7-9	TRBJ1-1	-	CASSSTSGTMNTEAFF	TGTGCCAGCAGCTCTACGTCGGGGACTATGAACACTGAAGCTTTCTTT
-	TRBV24-1	TRBJ1-1	-	CATSDSAGGAFF	TGTGCCACCAGTGACTCGGCGGGTGGCGCTTTCTTT
TRBD2	TRBV5-1	TRBJ2-1	-	CASSLGLAGGLVHEQFF	TGCGCCAGCAGCTTAGGACTAGCGGGGGGGCTCGTCCATGAGCAGTTCTTC
-	TRBV6-5	TRBJ2-1	-	CASTTGHSYNEQFF	TGTGCCAGCACTACGGGACACTCCTACAATGAGCAGTTCTTC
-	TRBV5-5	TRBJ1-3	once	CASSSFQGSGNTIYF	TGTGCCAGCAGCTCGTTTCAGGGTTCTGGAAACACCATATATTTT
TRBD1	TRBV3-1/TRBV3-2	TRBJ2-3	-	CASSDSGQGVSTDTQYF	TGTGCCAGCAGCGACTCCGGACAGGGGGTTAGCACAGATACGCAGTATTTT
-	TRBV6-4	TRBJ1-5	-	CASSGEANQPQHF	TGTGCCAGCAGTGGGGAGGCCAATCAGCCCCAGCATTTT
-	TRBV5-6	TRBJ1-6	-	CASSLRIGDNSPLHF	TGTGCCAGCAGCTTGCGTATAGGGGATAATTCACCCCTCCACTTT
-	TRBV7-3	TRBJ1-3	-	CASSLGGSSGNTIYF	TGTGCCAGCAGCTTGGGAGGGAGCTCTGGAAACACCATATATTTT
-	TRBV7-8	TRBJ1-4	-	CASTLPIDRTTNEKLFF	TGTGCCAGCACGCTACCAATAGACAGGACAACTAATGAAAAACTGTTTTTT
-	TRBV4-2	TRBJ1-4	-	CASSHPTGINEKLFF	TGTGCCAGCAGCCACCCGACAGGAATTAATGAAAAACTGTTTTTT
TRBD2	TRBV6-5	TRBJ2-5	-	CASETGGPQETQYF	TGTGCCAGCGAGACGGGAGGGCCACAAGAGACCCAGTACTTC
-	TRBV28	TRBJ1-5	-	CASRNQGNSNQPQHF	TGTGCCAGCAGGAACCAGGGGAATAGCAATCAGCCCCAGCATTTT
-	TRBV28	TRBJ2-1	-	CASSLPGGPYNEQFF	TGTGCCAGCAGTTTACCGGGGGGCCCCTACAATGAGCAGTTCTTC